This T cell receptor beta chain is from a study of blood T cells in healthy people across ages (dated by TCRdb to 2014 to 2015). Regarding the complete study: In model experiments, template switching captured roughly one uniquely barcoded TCR beta cDNA molecule for every two T cells. To avoid experimental bias, donors of different ages were spread randomly across the sequencing lanes. The donors were split into four age groups: young (average about 15 years), middle-aged (around 40), aged (over 55) and long-lived (about 82). Using deep sequencing normalized with unique cDNA molecular identifiers, the study measured how TCR beta repertoire diversity changes with age. Two additional independent replicas of 1 million unique cDNA reads from the same blood draw were analyzed for two donors (one aged 18 to 30 and one aged 80 or older). Overall results and qualifications from the work: Observed TCR beta diversity per million T cells fell roughly linearly with age, and a significant reduction was already apparent by age roughly 40. The long-lived group showed more naive CD4+ T cells, fewer expanded clones and increased TCR diversity than the aged group, suggesting age selection. Total diversity estimates from one million sequenced T cells were considered lower bounds and underestimates. Observed TCR beta diversity correlated strongly with the percentage of naive T cells measured by flow cytometry. The CMV infection status of donors was not known, potentially confounding age-related changes in expanded clonotypes. Bulk unsorted PBMC profiling prevented conclusive comparison of naive and antigen-experienced compartments.

Libraries were constructed by 5' RACE. A second 7 to 11 cycle PCR used a sample-barcoded 5' primer and a J-beta primer mix. Each TCR beta cDNA molecule received a unique molecular identifier from a template-switch 5' adaptor carrying 12 random nucleotides. Each sample yielded at least 2.5 million CDR3-containing paired-end reads. First-strand cDNA was synthesized from all RNA with the Mint cDNA synthesis kit, primed by a TRBC-specific oligonucleotide. Following uracil-DNA glycosylase treatment, all cDNA underwent a first 18-cycle PCR with the universal primers M1SS and BC2_uni_R. Processing in the source paper ran as follows. For normalization, 1 million high-quality reads were randomly selected from each sample, with every read carrying a distinct molecular identifier. Reads sharing molecular identifiers were discarded rather than binned into consensus sequences. MiTCR, set to a Q25 quality threshold and the strictest error-elimination algorithm, was used for CDR3 identification, clonotype clustering and error correction. A nonparametric unseen species model with Euler transformation was used to estimate lower-bound total TCR beta diversity. TCRdb reprocessed the public reads (quality trimming at Q25 with fastp, clone calling with MiXCR) and kept in-frame beta chains. A single entry per CDR3 protein holds the most common genes and DNA from its merged rows. It is TCRdb's table, rather than the study itself, that gives the V and J calls and clone size. This sample comprises fewer than 2,000,000 distinct CDR3 sequences, around 42% of them detected only once. The ten largest clonotypes hold about 23% of the sample.

CDR1 LGHNA and CDR2 YSLEER were looked up in the germline V gene. At the junction V is shortened by 0 bases and J by 5 bases; bases outside the gene matches: 5. From the cysteine through the phenylalanine, the CDR3 covers 16 amino acids. Only the CDR3 region is kept as DNA, spanning 48 bases read in frame from base 1. Concerning this clonotype itself: There is no known antigen for this receptor. There are no base qualities to consult, and no much larger clone falls within one base.

The approximately 40 donors, aged about 6 to 100 years, were systemically healthy Caucasian individuals from Russia. Ten milliliters of peripheral blood were collected from each donor into EDTA-treated Vacutainer tubes. Ficoll-Paque density-gradient centrifugation was used to isolate PBMCs, with at least 6.5 million obtained per sample. Trizol reagent was used to extract total RNA from the PBMCs, yielding at least 6 micrograms per sample. For every donor, flow cytometry on a PBMC aliquot measured the percentage of naive CD45RAhigh/CD27high T cells. The chain joins TRBV4-3 to TRBJ2-7; 12 central bases correspond to TRBD2. The clonotype comes from a human donor in good health. Sequences were obtained from blood. The CDR3 protein sequence reads: CASSQDGLAGLNEQYF. The nucleotides are TGCGCCAGCAGCCAAGATGGACTAGCGGGGCTCAACGAGCAGTACTTC.